The T cell receptor (beta chain) under discussion was sequenced for a study of metastatic and nonmetastatic thyroid tumors. The overall study: Repertoire comparison spanned blood and tumor or nodule tissue of malignant and benign thyroid patients. Study-wide results and limits: Malignant tumors reportedly showed significantly higher TCR beta diversity than benign nodules in both blood and tumor.

Methods used by the authors: A distant-metastasis classifier for papillary thyroid cancer was built using CDR3 differences across clinicopathological groups. TCRdb re-called clones via MiXCR from the PCR reads. The V and J calls, along with clone size, are taken from TCRdb and not from the paper's own processing. The table records about 20,000 clones, about a third of them present only once. All patients were treatment-naive before thyroid surgery. A word on this clone: Its target is unknown.

The V and J ends lost 6 bases and 7 bases respectively, with 15 bases between them. Looked up from germline, CDR1 is MNHNS and CDR2 is SASEGT. This CDR3 is 13 amino acids long. The source is a female donor with papillary thyroid cancer or a benign thyroid nodule (not recorded which). Some clones in this sample may be carry-over from other donors' samples. The specimen sequenced was tumor tissue. The J gene is TRBJ1-2, the V gene TRBV6-1; D possibly corresponds to TRBD1 (5 bases). CDR3 bases: TGTGCCAGCAGAGGGGAGACGCGCGGTGGCTACACCTTC. It codes for CASRGETRGGYTF.